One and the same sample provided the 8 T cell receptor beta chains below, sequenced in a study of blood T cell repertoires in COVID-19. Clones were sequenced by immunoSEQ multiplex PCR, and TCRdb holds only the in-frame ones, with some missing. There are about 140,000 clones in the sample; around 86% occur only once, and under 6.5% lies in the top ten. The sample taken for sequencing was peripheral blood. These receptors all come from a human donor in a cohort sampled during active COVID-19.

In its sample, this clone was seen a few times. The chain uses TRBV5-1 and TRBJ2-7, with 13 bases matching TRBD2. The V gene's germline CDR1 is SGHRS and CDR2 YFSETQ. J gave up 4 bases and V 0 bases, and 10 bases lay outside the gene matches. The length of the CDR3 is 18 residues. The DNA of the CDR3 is TGCGCCAGCAGCTTGGGACTAGCGGGAGGAACCTCGAGGTACGAGCAGTACTTC. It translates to CASSLGLAGGTSRYEQYF.

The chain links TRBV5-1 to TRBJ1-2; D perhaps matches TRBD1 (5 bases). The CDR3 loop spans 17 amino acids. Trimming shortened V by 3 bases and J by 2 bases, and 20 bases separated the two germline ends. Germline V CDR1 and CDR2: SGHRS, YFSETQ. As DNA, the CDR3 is TGCGCCAGCAGCTCAGCCCCGACAGCTAATCAAAACTATGGCTACACCTTC. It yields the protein CASSSAPTANQNYGYTF.

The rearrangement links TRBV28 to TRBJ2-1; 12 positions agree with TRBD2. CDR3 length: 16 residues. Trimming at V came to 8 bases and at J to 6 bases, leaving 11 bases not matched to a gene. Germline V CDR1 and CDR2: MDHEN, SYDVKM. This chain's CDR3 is CASGSLAGGPGNEQFF. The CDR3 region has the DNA TGTGCCAGCGGGAGTCTAGCGGGAGGGCCGGGCAATGAGCAGTTCTTC.

The CDR3 DNA sequence: TGTGCCAGCAGGTCCAAACAGGGGGCGAGCACCGGGGAGCTGTTTTTT. Protein product: CASRSKQGASTGELFF. This sequence joins TRBV11-2 and TRBJ2-2; TRBD1 agrees at 9 bases. The CDR3 consists of 16 residues. The V gene end was trimmed by 6 bases and the J gene end by 4 bases; junction bases not matched to a gene: 9. Germline values: CDR1 SGHAT, CDR2 FQNNGV.

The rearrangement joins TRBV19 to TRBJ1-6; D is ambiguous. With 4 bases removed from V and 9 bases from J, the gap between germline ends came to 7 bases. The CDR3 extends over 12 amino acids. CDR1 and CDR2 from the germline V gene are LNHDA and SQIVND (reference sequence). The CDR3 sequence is CASSSGVSPLHF. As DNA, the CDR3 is TGTGCCAGTAGTAGCGGGGTTTCACCCCTCCACTTT.

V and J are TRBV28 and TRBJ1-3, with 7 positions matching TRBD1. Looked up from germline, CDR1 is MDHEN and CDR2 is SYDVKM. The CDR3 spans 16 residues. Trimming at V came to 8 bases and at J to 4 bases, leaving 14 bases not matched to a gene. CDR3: CASYDRDSHLGNTIYF. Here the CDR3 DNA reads TGTGCCAGCTATGACAGGGATTCGCACCTGGGAAACACCATATATTTT. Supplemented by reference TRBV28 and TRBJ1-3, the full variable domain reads DVKVTQSSRYLVKRTGEKVFLECVQDMDHENMFWYRQDPGLGLRLIYFSYDVKMKEKGDIPEGYSVSREKKERFSLILESASTNQTSMYLCASYDRDSHLGNTIYFGEGSWLTVV.

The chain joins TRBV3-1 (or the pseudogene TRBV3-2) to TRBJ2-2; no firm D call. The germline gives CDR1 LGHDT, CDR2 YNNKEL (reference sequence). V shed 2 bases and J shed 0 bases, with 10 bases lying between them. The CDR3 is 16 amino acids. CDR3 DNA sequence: TGTGCCAGCAGCCAATGGTGGCCAACGAACACCGGGGAGCTGTTTTTT. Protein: CASSQWWPTNTGELFF.

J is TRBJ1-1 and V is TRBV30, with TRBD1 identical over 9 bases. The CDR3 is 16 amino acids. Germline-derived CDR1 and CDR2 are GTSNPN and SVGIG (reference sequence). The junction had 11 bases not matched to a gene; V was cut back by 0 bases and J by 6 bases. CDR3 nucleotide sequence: TGTGCCTGGAGTGTCGGGATCGGACAGGGGCTACCTGAAGCTTTCTTT. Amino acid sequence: CAWSVGIGQGLPEAFF.